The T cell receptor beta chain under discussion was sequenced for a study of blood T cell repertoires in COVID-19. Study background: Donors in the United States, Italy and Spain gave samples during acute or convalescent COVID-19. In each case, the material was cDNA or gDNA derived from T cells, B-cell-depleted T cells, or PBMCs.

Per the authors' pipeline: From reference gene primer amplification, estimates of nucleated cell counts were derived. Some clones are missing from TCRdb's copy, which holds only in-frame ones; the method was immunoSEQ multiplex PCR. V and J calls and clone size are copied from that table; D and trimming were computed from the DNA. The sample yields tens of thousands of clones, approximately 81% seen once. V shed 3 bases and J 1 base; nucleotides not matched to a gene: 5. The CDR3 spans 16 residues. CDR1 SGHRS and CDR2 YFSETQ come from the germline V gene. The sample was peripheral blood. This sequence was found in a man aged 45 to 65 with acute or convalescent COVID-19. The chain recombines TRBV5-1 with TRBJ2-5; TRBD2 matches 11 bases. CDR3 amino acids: CASSSGGLAGQETQYF. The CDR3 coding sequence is TGCGCCAGCAGCTCGGGCGGACTAGCGGGCCAAGAGACCCAGTACTTC.